This TCR beta chain was found in a study of cytomegalovirus exposure and HLA in healthy donors. Study conclusions and caveats: Most TCRs appeared rarely, but some public TCRs recurred in many donors. DRB1 showed the most TCR associations and HLA-C the fewest in a later analysis, as rates varied by HLA locus. Listed as cytomegalovirus-associated were 164 TCR beta chains.

PCR amplification relied on 60 Vbeta primers (plus 13 Jbeta primers). Profiling relied on immunoSEQ multiplex PCR, and the TCRdb table lists in-frame clones only, not all of them. The sample lists over 150,000 clones; 80% to 85% were seen once. This CDR3 spans 15 amino acids. Germline V gene sequence: CDR1 MNHEY, CDR2 SMNVEV (reference sequence). J lost 5 bases, V lost 6 bases, and 12 bases had no gene match. As for this clone: Its antigen is undetermined.

This chain links TRBV27 with TRBJ2-5, with TRBD1 identical over 7 bases. Sequenced input: PBMCs. The sequence was collected from a woman in her 30s in good health and CMV-seronegative. The CDR3 loop reads CASSPRQGPKETQYF. In nucleotides, the CDR3 is TGTGCCAGCAGCCCGAGACAGGGACCTAAGGAGACCCAGTACTTC.